The rows below give T cell receptor beta chains drawn from one sample of a study of cytomegalovirus exposure and HLA in healthy donors. Clones were sequenced by immunoSEQ multiplex PCR, and TCRdb holds only the in-frame ones, with some missing. This sample carries 160,000 or so clones, about 83% of them seen once, and the ten largest clones take about 0.9%. Sequencing was done on a sample of PBMCs. These receptors all stem from a woman in her twenties or thirties in good health and CMV-seronegative. The CDR3 runs from the conserved cysteine through the conserved F or W. Each record gives: J gene, D gene, V gene, clone size, CDR3 protein, CDR3 DNA. The D gene is left open where the match is weak. Size is stated for part of the rows, as once, few or many counts, or as a class when the clone is expanded.

J: TRBJ1-1
D: NA
V: TRBV7-2
size: few
CDR3: CASSVQGRTEAFF
DNA: TGTGCCAGCAGCGTACAGGGAAGAACTGAAGCTTTCTTT

J: TRBJ2-1
D: NA
V: TRBV5-1
size: NA
CDR3: CASSLDPIGRQNEQFF
DNA: TGCGCCAGCAGCTTGGATCCAATAGGGAGGCAAAATGAGCAGTTCTTC

J: TRBJ2-1
D: NA
V: TRBV10-1
size: NA
CDR3: CASSEGGYNEQFF
DNA: TGCGCCAGCAGTGAAGGAGGGTACAATGAGCAGTTCTTC

J: TRBJ2-1
D: TRBD2
V: TRBV10-3
size: NA
CDR3: CATMKREGNEQFF
DNA: TGTGCCACGATGAAGCGGGAGGGCAATGAGCAGTTCTTC

J: TRBJ1-2
D: NA
V: TRBV2
size: NA
CDR3: CASSEEGLYGYTF
DNA: TGTGCCAGCAGTGAAGAGGGACTCTATGGCTACACCTTC

J: TRBJ1-2
D: NA
V: TRBV11-2
size: NA
CDR3: CASSPWTVTQDYGYTF
DNA: TGTGCCAGCAGCCCGTGGACAGTTACTCAGGACTATGGCTACACCTTC

J: TRBJ1-1
D: NA
V: TRBV27
size: NA
CDR3: CASSYHRANTEAFF
DNA: TGTGCCAGCAGTTATCACAGGGCGAACACTGAAGCTTTCTTT

J: TRBJ2-5
D: NA
V: TRBV9
size: NA
CDR3: CASSASSETQYF
DNA: TGTGCCAGCAGCGCCTCGAGCGAGACCCAGTACTTC

J: TRBJ2-1
D: TRBD2
V: TRBV2
size: NA
CDR3: CAIPGLAGEGGYNEQFF
DNA: TGTGCCATTCCGGGACTAGCGGGAGAAGGAGGTTACAATGAGCAGTTCTTC

J: TRBJ1-5
D: TRBD1
V: TRBV15
size: NA
CDR3: CATSRADRGPYQPQHF
DNA: TGTGCCACCAGCAGGGCAGACAGGGGACCTTATCAGCCCCAGCATTTT

J: TRBJ2-2
D: TRBD2
V: TRBV4-3
size: NA
CDR3: CASKARGVSTGELFF
DNA: TGCGCCAGCAAGGCTCGGGGGGTTAGCACCGGGGAGCTGTTTTTT

J: TRBJ2-1
D: NA
V: TRBV7-8
size: NA
CDR3: CASSLLAGGGGPNEQFF
DNA: TGTGCCAGCAGCTTACTAGCGGGCGGAGGGGGCCCCAATGAGCAGTTCTTC

J: TRBJ1-3
D: NA
V: TRBV14
size: NA
CDR3: CASSQAFSGNTIYF
DNA: TGTGCCAGCAGCCAAGCTTTCTCTGGAAACACCATATATTTT

J: TRBJ2-3
D: NA
V: TRBV5-1
size: NA
CDR3: CASSLALRQSRRDTQYF
DNA: TGCGCCAGCAGCTTGGCCTTGCGGCAATCAAGAAGGGATACGCAGTATTTT

J: TRBJ1-6
D: NA
V: TRBV21-1
size: NA
CDR3: CASSKGGYNSPLHF
DNA: TGTGCCAGCAGCAAGGGAGGCTATAATTCACCCCTCCACTTT

J: TRBJ1-5
D: TRBD1
V: TRBV28
size: NA
CDR3: CASSGTGRDQPQHF
DNA: TGTGCCAGCAGTGGGACAGGGCGGGATCAGCCCCAGCATTTT

J: TRBJ2-1
D: TRBD2
V: TRBV25-1
size: NA
CDR3: CASSDLTGTRNTNEQFF
DNA: TGTGCCAGCAGTGACCTCACCGGGACTAGGAACACCAATGAGCAGTTCTTC